The TCR beta chain under discussion was sequenced for a study of cytomegalovirus exposure and HLA in healthy donors. The study ran its PCR with 60 Vbeta and 13 Jbeta primers. Produced via immunoSEQ multiplex PCR; TCRdb's table is partial and in-frame only. The table has around 180,000 clones, roughly 80% seen once; the top ten hold roughly 1.4%. V lost 3 bases and J lost 1, with 3 bases in between. Germline V lookup: CDR1 LNHDA, CDR2 SQIVND (reference sequence). The length of the CDR3 is 12 residues. The specimen sequenced was PBMCs. This chain links TRBV19 with TRBJ1-2; D uncertain. The sequence came from a woman aged 50 to 60 in good health and CMV-seronegative. The CDR3 protein is CASSIFNYGYTF. The DNA of the CDR3 is TGTGCCAGTAGTATCTTTAACTATGGCTACACCTTC.